A selection of T cell receptor beta chains follows, all from one sample in a study of cytomegalovirus exposure and HLA in healthy donors. Profiled with immunoSEQ multiplex PCR; TCRdb holds only in-frame clones, not every one. The sample records approximately 230,000 clones, more than 75% being singletons. Sequenced sample: PBMCs. The receptor source for this set is a man aged 18 to 30 in good health and CMV-seropositive. Both conserved end residues are part of each CDR3. The order of the fields is CDR3 protein, CDR3 DNA, D gene, V gene, J gene, clone size. D genes are given only for firm matches. Only part of the rows carry a size: once, few, many, or a class if the clone is expanded.

CDR3 protein: CASSDGYEQYF; CDR3 DNA: TGCGCCAGCAGTGATGGTTACGAGCAGTACTTC; D gene: .; V gene: TRBV10-2; J gene: TRBJ2-7; clone size: .
CDR3 protein: CAWRRLSINEKLFF; CDR3 DNA: TGTGCCTGGAGGAGGCTCTCGATTAATGAAAAACTGTTTTTT; D gene: .; V gene: TRBV30; J gene: TRBJ1-4; clone size: .
CDR3 protein: CASSSPGQGAFKYGYTF; CDR3 DNA: TGCGCCAGCAGCTCACCGGGACAGGGGGCGTTTAAGTATGGCTACACCTTC; D gene: TRBD1; V gene: TRBV5-1; J gene: TRBJ1-2; clone size: .
CDR3 protein: CASSLSGQSTEAFF; CDR3 DNA: TGTGCCAGCAGTTTATCAGGGCAGAGCACTGAAGCTTTCTTT; D gene: .; V gene: TRBV27; J gene: TRBJ1-1; clone size: .
CDR3 protein: CASSPDLGGAYEQYF; CDR3 DNA: TGTGCCAGCAGTCCTGATTTAGGTGGGGCCTACGAGCAGTACTTC; D gene: .; V gene: TRBV27; J gene: TRBJ2-7; clone size: .
CDR3 protein: CASSYFKREGRHEQFF; CDR3 DNA: TGTGCCAGCAGTTACTTTAAGCGGGAGGGCCGCCATGAGCAGTTCTTC; D gene: TRBD2; V gene: TRBV6-5; J gene: TRBJ2-1; clone size: .
CDR3 protein: CASGRKEGTEAFF; CDR3 DNA: TGTGCCAGCGGCCGGAAGGAAGGCACTGAAGCTTTCTTT; D gene: .; V gene: TRBV27; J gene: TRBJ1-1; clone size: .
CDR3 protein: CASSLEGVGETQYF; CDR3 DNA: TGTGCCAGCAGCTTAGAAGGGGTCGGGGAGACCCAGTACTTC; D gene: .; V gene: TRBV7-6; J gene: TRBJ2-5; clone size: once
CDR3 protein: CASSPRGSEAFF; CDR3 DNA: TGTGCCAGCAGTCCCCGGGGAAGCGAAGCTTTCTTT; D gene: .; V gene: TRBV6-5; J gene: TRBJ1-1; clone size: .
CDR3 protein: CAWRGPGTGTEAFF; CDR3 DNA: TGTGCCTGGAGAGGTCCCGGGACGGGGACTGAAGCTTTCTTT; D gene: .; V gene: TRBV30; J gene: TRBJ1-1; clone size: .
CDR3 protein: CASSLVPSLNTEAFF; CDR3 DNA: TGTGCCAGCAGCTTAGTGCCCAGTTTGAACACTGAAGCTTTCTTT; D gene: .; V gene: TRBV7-2; J gene: TRBJ1-1; clone size: .
CDR3 protein: CAISERLLADNEQFF; CDR3 DNA: TGTGCCATCAGTGAACGGCTACTAGCGGACAATGAGCAGTTCTTC; D gene: TRBD2; V gene: TRBV10-3; J gene: TRBJ2-1; clone size: .
CDR3 protein: CASSRQLETQYF; CDR3 DNA: TGTGCCAGCAGCCGACAATTGGAGACCCAGTACTTC; D gene: .; V gene: TRBV14; J gene: TRBJ2-5; clone size: .
CDR3 protein: CASSRRGASTDTQYF; CDR3 DNA: TGTGCCAGTAGCCGAAGGGGTGCTAGCACAGATACGCAGTATTTT; D gene: .; V gene: TRBV19; J gene: TRBJ2-3; clone size: .
CDR3 protein: CASYGGEMNTEAFF; CDR3 DNA: TGTGCCAGCTACGGAGGGGAAATGAACACTGAAGCTTTCTTT; D gene: .; V gene: TRBV18; J gene: TRBJ1-1; clone size: .
CDR3 protein: CASSQRMADLNTEAFF; CDR3 DNA: TGCGCCAGCAGCCAACGTATGGCGGATCTGAACACTGAAGCTTTCTTT; D gene: .; V gene: TRBV5-1; J gene: TRBJ1-1; clone size: once
CDR3 protein: CASSIGDRRQETQYF; CDR3 DNA: TGTGCCAGCAGCATAGGGGACAGGCGGCAAGAGACCCAGTACTTC; D gene: TRBD1; V gene: TRBV14; J gene: TRBJ2-5; clone size: .
CDR3 protein: CASSFQLAGVEQFF; CDR3 DNA: TGTGCCAGCAGTTTCCAATTAGCGGGAGTGGAGCAGTTCTTC; D gene: TRBD2; V gene: TRBV27; J gene: TRBJ2-1; clone size: .
CDR3 protein: CASRRPGQGADNYGYTF; CDR3 DNA: TGTGCCAGTAGACGACCGGGACAGGGGGCCGACAACTATGGCTACACCTTC; D gene: TRBD1; V gene: TRBV19; J gene: TRBJ1-2; clone size: .